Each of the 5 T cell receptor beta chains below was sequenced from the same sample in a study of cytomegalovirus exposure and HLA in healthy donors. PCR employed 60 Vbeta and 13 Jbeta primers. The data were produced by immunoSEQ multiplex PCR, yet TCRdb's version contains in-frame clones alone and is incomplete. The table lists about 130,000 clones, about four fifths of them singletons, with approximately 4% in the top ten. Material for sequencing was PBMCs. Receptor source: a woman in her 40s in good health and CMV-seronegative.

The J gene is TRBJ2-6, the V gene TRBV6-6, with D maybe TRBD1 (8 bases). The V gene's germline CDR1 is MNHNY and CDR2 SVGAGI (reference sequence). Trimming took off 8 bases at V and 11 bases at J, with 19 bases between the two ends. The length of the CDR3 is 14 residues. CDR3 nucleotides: TGTGCCAGCCATACAGGGGGGGCCGTCGACGTCCTGACTTTC. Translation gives CASHTGGAVDVLTF.

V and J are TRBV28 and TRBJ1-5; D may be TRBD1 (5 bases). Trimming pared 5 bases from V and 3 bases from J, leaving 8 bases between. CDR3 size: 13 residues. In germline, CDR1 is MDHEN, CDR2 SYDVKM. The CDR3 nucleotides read TGTGCCAGCAGTGCAGGGTTCAATCAGCCCCAGCATTTT. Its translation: CASSAGFNQPQHF.

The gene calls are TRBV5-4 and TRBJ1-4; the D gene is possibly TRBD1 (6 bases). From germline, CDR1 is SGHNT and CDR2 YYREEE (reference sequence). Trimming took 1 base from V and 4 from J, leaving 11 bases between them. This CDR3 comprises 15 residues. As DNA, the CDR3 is TGTGCCAGCAGCTTGAGGGGACAACTTAATGAAAAACTGTTTTTT. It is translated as CASSLRGQLNEKLFF. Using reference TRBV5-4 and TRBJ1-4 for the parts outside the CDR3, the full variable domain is ETGVTQSPTHLIKTRGQQVTLRCSSQSGHNTVSWYQQALGQGPQFIFQYYREEENGRGNFPPRFSGLQFPNYSSELNVNALELDDSALYLCASSLRGQLNEKLFFGSGTQLSVL.

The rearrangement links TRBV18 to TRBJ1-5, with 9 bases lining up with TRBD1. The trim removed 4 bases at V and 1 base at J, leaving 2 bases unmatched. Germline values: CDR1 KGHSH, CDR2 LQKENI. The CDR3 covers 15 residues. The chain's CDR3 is CASSLGQGSNQPQHF. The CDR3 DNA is TGTGCCAGCTCACTCGGACAGGGGAGCAATCAGCCCCAGCATTTT.

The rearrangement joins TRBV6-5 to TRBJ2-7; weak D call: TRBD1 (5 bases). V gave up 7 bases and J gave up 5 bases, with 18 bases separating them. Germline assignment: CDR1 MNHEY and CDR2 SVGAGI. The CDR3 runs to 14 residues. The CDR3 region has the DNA TGTGCCAGCACCCCCACCAGGGCGAACCACGAGCAGTACTTC. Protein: CASTPTRANHEQYF.